A selection of T cell receptor beta chains follows, all from one sample in a study of blood T cell repertoires in COVID-19. Method: immunoSEQ multiplex PCR; TCRdb's copy keeps in-frame clones and lacks some. This table holds approximately 340,000 clones, around 88% found once. Sequencing was performed on peripheral blood. The receptors were sampled from a man aged 25-40 years with active or convalescent COVID-19. CDR3s include the opening cysteine and the closing phenylalanine or tryptophan.

cdr3_aa: CASSSWTGGSNQPQHF
j_call: TRBJ1-5
v_call: TRBV19

cdr3_aa: CAGGEDLNTEAFF
j_call: TRBJ1-1
v_call: TRBV2

cdr3_aa: CASSTRDNQPQHF
j_call: TRBJ1-5
v_call: TRBV6-5

cdr3_aa: CASRRQDYQPQHF
j_call: TRBJ1-5
v_call: TRBV6-5

cdr3_aa: CASSSGTSGMLSEQFF
j_call: TRBJ2-1
v_call: TRBV7-2

cdr3_aa: CASSPRGPVEQFF
j_call: TRBJ2-1
v_call: TRBV7-9

cdr3_aa: CASQRGSSYNEQFF
j_call: TRBJ2-1
v_call: TRBV30

cdr3_aa: CAWISGAGSEQFF
j_call: TRBJ2-1
v_call: TRBV30

cdr3_aa: CASSFMGSYGYTF
j_call: TRBJ1-2
v_call: TRBV28

cdr3_aa: CATRTGGAYGYTF
j_call: TRBJ1-2
v_call: TRBV15

cdr3_aa: CASSRGSATNEKLFF
j_call: TRBJ1-4
v_call: TRBV5-1

cdr3_aa: CASSLNTREGYTF
j_call: TRBJ1-2
v_call: TRBV7-2

cdr3_aa: CSASSRGWAGELFF
j_call: TRBJ2-2
v_call: TRBV20-1

cdr3_aa: CASSILTGTRGYTF
j_call: TRBJ1-2
v_call: TRBV19

cdr3_aa: CASSVGTGGGTEAFF
j_call: TRBJ1-1
v_call: TRBV5-1

cdr3_aa: CAWSVPEGNYGYTF
j_call: TRBJ1-2
v_call: TRBV30

cdr3_aa: CASSGSNQPQHF
j_call: TRBJ1-5
v_call: TRBV18

cdr3_aa: CASSSLAAGEQFF
j_call: TRBJ2-1
v_call: TRBV18

cdr3_aa: CASSQGRGAGTDTQYF
j_call: TRBJ2-3
v_call: TRBV4-1

cdr3_aa: CASSPDRGPQPQHF
j_call: TRBJ1-5
v_call: TRBV4-2

cdr3_aa: CASSNPSDRGNEQYF
j_call: TRBJ2-7
v_call: TRBV21-1

cdr3_aa: CASSNSGTSIGDEQFF
j_call: TRBJ2-1
v_call: TRBV6-6

cdr3_aa: CASSQEFQRQLFF
j_call: TRBJ2-1
v_call: TRBV4-3

cdr3_aa: CASSSPAGGPYGELFF
j_call: TRBJ2-2
v_call: TRBV11-2

cdr3_aa: CASNRQGSAEAFF
j_call: TRBJ1-1
v_call: TRBV5-5

cdr3_aa: CASSPITSGEVQDTQYF
j_call: TRBJ2-3
v_call: TRBV28

cdr3_aa: CASSDYGPYVTYEQYF
j_call: TRBJ2-7
v_call: TRBV6-2/TRBV6-3

cdr3_aa: CASSLGPTNTEAFF
j_call: TRBJ1-1
v_call: TRBV5-1

cdr3_aa: CSARGRVNTEAFF
j_call: TRBJ1-1
v_call: TRBV29-1

cdr3_aa: CASSLAAYDTYEQYF
j_call: TRBJ2-7
v_call: TRBV13

cdr3_aa: CATSEPGTSVYNEQFF
j_call: TRBJ2-1
v_call: TRBV24-1

cdr3_aa: CASTHQGAANEKLFF
j_call: TRBJ1-4
v_call: TRBV11-3

cdr3_aa: CASGHSDRGYEQYF
j_call: TRBJ2-7
v_call: TRBV3-1/TRBV3-2

cdr3_aa: CASSLRQGGNEQFF
j_call: TRBJ2-1
v_call: TRBV7-9

cdr3_aa: CASSLDGRGNEKLFF
j_call: TRBJ1-4
v_call: TRBV28

cdr3_aa: CASSKGSSGSYEQYF
j_call: TRBJ2-7
v_call: TRBV7-3

cdr3_aa: CASSRGSALGNTIYF
j_call: TRBJ1-3
v_call: TRBV18

cdr3_aa: CAIRRGNGNTIYF
j_call: TRBJ1-3
v_call: TRBV10-3

cdr3_aa: CASSFMASGISTDTQYF
j_call: TRBJ2-3
v_call: TRBV28

cdr3_aa: CASSVMGQGGSYEQYF
j_call: TRBJ2-7
v_call: TRBV6-1

cdr3_aa: CASPPRSFRATNEKLFF
j_call: TRBJ1-4
v_call: TRBV5-8

cdr3_aa: CASSITSGSRGDTQYF
j_call: TRBJ2-3
v_call: TRBV19

cdr3_aa: CASSQNIAGGTDTQYF
j_call: TRBJ2-3
v_call: TRBV7-9

cdr3_aa: CASSPWSGGFAKNIQYF
j_call: TRBJ2-4
v_call: TRBV7-2

cdr3_aa: CASSLVGGSGTDTQYF
j_call: TRBJ2-3
v_call: TRBV7-2

cdr3_aa: CASSPRQAGELFF
j_call: TRBJ2-2
v_call: TRBV18

cdr3_aa: CASSYPGSVRSYEQYF
j_call: TRBJ2-7
v_call: TRBV6-2/TRBV6-3

cdr3_aa: CASSLRASGGAYEQFF
j_call: TRBJ2-1
v_call: TRBV11-3

cdr3_aa: CASSEAGGVTEAFF
j_call: TRBJ1-1
v_call: TRBV18

cdr3_aa: CASSIQASYGYTF
j_call: TRBJ1-2
v_call: TRBV19

cdr3_aa: CASSAPDRVFNEQYF
j_call: TRBJ2-7
v_call: TRBV6-5

cdr3_aa: CASSIEERGGTDTQYF
j_call: TRBJ2-3
v_call: TRBV19

cdr3_aa: CASGPGRVGPEAFF
j_call: TRBJ1-1
v_call: TRBV9

cdr3_aa: CASSPRLALNNEQFF
j_call: TRBJ2-1
v_call: TRBV27

cdr3_aa: CASSLALDTQYF
j_call: TRBJ2-3
v_call: TRBV5-4

cdr3_aa: CASSVGPSATDTQYF
j_call: TRBJ2-3
v_call: TRBV9

cdr3_aa: CASSLGQGWGYTF
j_call: TRBJ1-2
v_call: TRBV6-5

cdr3_aa: CASSSPGQGDEKLFF
j_call: TRBJ1-4
v_call: TRBV5-6

cdr3_aa: CASSDAGNTEAFF
j_call: TRBJ1-1
v_call: TRBV2